This TCR beta chain was retrieved from a study of T cells in Graves' hyperthyroidism and ophthalmopathy. The CDR3 regions of TCR beta were amplified from RNA transcripts. In the first-round RT-PCR of the TCR CDR3, the HTBI primer set was used. One entry per CDR3 protein, called by TCRdb with MiXCR from the multiplex PCR reads. This sample has 400,000 to 600,000 distinct CDR3 sequences, with 20% found just once. This clonotype was seen many times. Sequenced material: blood. The source is a young man with Graves' hyperthyroidism.

CDR3 DNA sequence: TGTGCCAGCAGTTACCAAGACAGGGGAGTTCCTGAAGCTTTCTTT. Its protein product is CASSYQDRGVPEAFF. V usage is TRBV6-5 and J usage is TRBJ1-1; the match to TRBD1 covers 8 bases. Germline V CDR1 and CDR2: MNHEY, SVGAGI. The V gene end was trimmed by 2 bases and the J gene end by 6 bases; junction bases not matched to a gene: 8. This CDR3 contains 15 residues.